What follows describes a single T cell receptor beta chain. Antigen unknown. These data come from a study of PD-1 blockade in classical Hodgkin lymphoma. The protocol was immunoSEQ multiplex PCR, while the TCRdb copy is restricted to in-frame clones and leaves out a portion. The profile covers about 32,000 clones, with around 80% appearing a single time and about 18% taken by the ten largest. The sample's time point: cycle 4 day 1 (C4D1), after five to seven weeks of nivolumab. All patients relapsed after autologous stem cell transplantation, and brentuximab vedotin exposure varied. CDR3 length: 16 residues. The germline V gene encodes CDR1 SGHTA and CDR2 FQGNSA. Trimming stripped 3 bases from V and 1 base from J, with 15 bases between. General study findings and limits: Partial responders and progressors had significantly lower baseline TCR diversity. In newly diagnosed patients, baseline TCR diversity was reportedly below that of healthy donors.

V usage is TRBV7-2 and J usage is TRBJ2-5, with D tentatively TRBD2 (5 bases). The TCR sequence derives from a human donor with classical Hodgkin lymphoma. The source material was peripheral blood mononuclear cells (PBMCs), sampled before the fourth cycle of nivolumab. As DNA, the CDR3 is TGTGCCAGCAGCTTCGTAAGCGGAGTACTCCAAGAGACCCAGTACTTC. The encoded protein is CASSFVSGVLQETQYF. The full variable domain, in which reference TRBV7-2 and TRBJ2-5 provide the parts outside the CDR3, is GAGVSQSPSNKVTEKGKDVELRCDPISGHTALYWYRQSLGQGLEFLIYFQGNSAPDKSGLPSDRFSAERTGGSVSTLTIQRTQQEDSAVYLCASSFVSGVLQETQYFGPGTRLLVL.